This T cell receptor (beta chain) was retrieved from a study of OX40 agonist ivuxolimab in advanced cancers. Study as a whole: Hepatocellular carcinoma, melanoma, renal cell or head and neck cancer was diagnosed in the dose-escalation patients. Aged roughly 23 to 80 with a mean of approximately 60 years, they were about 83% male. Earlier treatment with anti-PD-1, anti-PD-L1 or anti-CTLA-4 was permitted, and under 50% had received some.

Unmatched junction bases numbered 14, after V lost 6 bases and J lost 0 bases. Germline CDR1 reads MNHEY; CDR2 reads SMNVEV (reference sequence). This CDR3 is 18 amino acids long. Whole-study findings and limits: Among T cells, CD8+ cells averaged more expanded clones than CD4+ cells.

About this clone: Its antigen is still unknown.

TCRdb's copy holds only in-frame clones and misses some; the assay was immunoSEQ multiplex PCR. The sample consists of about 45,000 clones, about 80% of them appearing once. The specimen was CD4+ or CD8+ T cells sorted from blood, collected in a trial of the OX40 agonist ivuxolimab. This sequence joins TRBV27 and TRBJ2-7; 10 bases agree with TRBD1. The source is an adult with an advanced solid tumor such as melanoma, head and neck, liver or kidney cancer. CDR3 DNA: TGTGCCAGCAGGGTCGACAGGGGGCCTTTCACAGGCTCCTACGAGCAGTACTTC. It encodes CASRVDRGPFTGSYEQYF.